One and the same sample provided the 32 T cell receptor beta chains below, sequenced in a study of T cells in Graves' hyperthyroidism and ophthalmopathy. TCR beta CDR3 region amplification was performed from RNA transcripts. The primer set for the first-round RT-PCR of the TCR CDR3 was HTBI. One entry per CDR3 protein results from TCRdb running MiXCR on the multiplex PCR reads. The table includes around 300,000 distinct CDR3 sequences, around 15% detected once. Material for sequencing was blood. Receptor source: a middle-aged woman with Graves' hyperthyroidism.

This clonotype was seen repeatedly, ten times or more. The chain joins TRBV3-1 to TRBJ2-3; D gene uncertain. V was cut by 1 base and J by 0 bases, with 8 bases left in between. CDR3 length equals 15 residues. Per germline, CDR1 LGHDT and CDR2 YNNKEL (reference sequence). CDR3 loop: CASSQGRVSTDTQYF. The CDR3 region has the DNA TGTGCCAGCAGCCAAGGCAGAGTCAGCACAGATACGCAGTATTTT.

The chain combines TRBV3-1 with TRBJ2-2, with a tentative D call TRBD1 (5 bases). Germline lookup yields CDR1 LGHDT and CDR2 YNNKEL (reference sequence). Trimming shortened V by 4 bases and J by 2 bases, and 14 bases separated the two germline ends. The CDR3 has 16 amino acids. The CDR3 bases are TGTGCCAGCAGCCTTCCTGACAGTACCAACACCGGGGAGCTGTTTTTT. This codes for CASSLPDSTNTGELFF.

The sample holds many counts of this clonotype. The J gene is TRBJ2-5, the V gene TRBV3-1; 12 bases agree with TRBD2. The V gene end was trimmed by 1 base and the J gene end by 1 base; junction bases not matched to a gene: 1. The length of the CDR3 is 16 residues. Germline loops: CDR1 LGHDT, CDR2 YNNKEL (reference sequence). The CDR3 DNA is TGTGCCAGCAGCCAAGGACTAGCGGGAGTCCAAGAGACCCAGTACTTC. Translation: CASSQGLAGVQETQYF.

The chain couples TRBV24-1 to TRBJ2-6; tentatively, D is TRBD1 (6 bases). Per the germline V gene, CDR1 is KGHDR and CDR2 is SFDVKD. This CDR3 contains 20 residues. The V gene lost 2 bases and the J gene lost 1 base, with 20 bases spanning the gap. CDR3 sequence (DNA): TGTGCCACCAGTGATTCGAAATACGGACAGCTCTTGTCTGGGGCCAACGTCCTGACTTTC. Its translation: CATSDSKYGQLLSGANVLTF.

This clonotype appeared many times. The V call is TRBV20-1, the J call TRBJ1-5; the D is unclear. Germline V gene data show CDR1 as DFQATT and CDR2 as SNEGSKA (reference sequence). Trimming removed 1 base from V and 0 bases from J, with 7 bases in between. CDR3 length: 14 amino acids. CDR3: CSARGSHSNQPQHF. CDR3 bases: TGCAGTGCTAGAGGTTCGCATAGCAATCAGCCCCAGCATTTT.

This clonotype was picked up a small number of times. The gene calls are TRBV5-1 and TRBJ2-2; TRBD2 is a possible D gene (5 bases). The CDR3 length is 15 residues. Germline-derived CDR1 and CDR2 are SGHRS and YFSETQ. The V end was cut by 0 bases, the J end by 6 bases, with 12 bases between. CDR3: CASSLAKAGAGELFF. The CDR3 DNA sequence: TGCGCCAGCAGCTTGGCCAAGGCCGGGGCCGGGGAGCTGTTTTTT.

The chain links TRBV6-6 to TRBJ1-2; D remains unclear. The CDR3 length is 14 residues. CDR1 is MNHNY, CDR2 SVGAGI, per germline (reference sequence). Between the trimmed V and J ends, which lost 2 bases and 2 bases, there was a span of 9 bases. CDR3 sequence reads: CASSYRERNYGYTF. The CDR3 DNA reads TGTGCCAGCAGTTACAGGGAGCGGAACTATGGCTACACCTTC.

A word on this clonotype: One base away lies a much larger clone, so this may be a sequencing read error. This chain uses TRBV6-1 with TRBJ1-6, with 7 bases lining up with TRBD1. Trimming removed 4 bases from V and 7 bases from J; junction bases left unmatched: 4. Germline CDR1 is MNHNS and CDR2 is SASEGT. The length of the CDR3 is 14 residues. CDR3 DNA sequence: TGTGCCAGCAGTGGGGACAGCACCAATTCACCCCTCCACTTT. It codes for CASSGDSTNSPLHF.

This clonotype occurred a few times. The rearrangement uses TRBV5-8 and TRBJ2-5; 8 positions agree with TRBD1. This CDR3 comprises 14 residues. In germline, CDR1 is SGHTS, CDR2 YDEGEE. V was pared by 5 bases and J by 5 bases, with 8 bases of the junction left unmatched. The CDR3, as DNA: TGTGCCAGCAGTTCCTCCAGGGGGCGTGAGACCCAGTACTTC. It codes for CASSSSRGRETQYF.

This clonotype was picked up many times. This sequence joins TRBV2 and TRBJ1-2, with 11 nucleotides matching TRBD1. V shed 4 bases, J shed 8 bases, and the junction held 3 bases outside the gene matches. Germline V gene sequence: CDR1 SNHLY, CDR2 FYNNEI. The CDR3 totals 13 residues. The CDR3 sequence: CASSGTGGDGYTF. DNA for the CDR3: TGTGCCAGCAGTGGGACAGGGGGCGACGGCTACACCTTC.

This clonotype has at least ten counts. The J gene is TRBJ2-1, the V gene TRBV15; TRBD2 matches 9 bases. The germline gives CDR1 LNHNV, CDR2 YYDKDF (reference sequence). CDR3 length: 15 residues. Unmatched junction bases numbered 5, after V lost 3 bases and J lost 5 bases. CDR3 DNA: TGTGCCACCAGCAGTCCTAGCGGGAAACACAATGAGCAGTTCTTC. It specifies CATSSPSGKHNEQFF.

This clonotype was seen repeatedly, ten times or more. V gene TRBV6-2 or TRBV6-3 combines with J gene TRBJ1-1; the D is unclear. The CDR3 has 14 residues. The V end lost 2 bases, the J end lost 2 bases, and 9 bases lay between the germline ends. In germline, CDR1 is MNHEY, CDR2 SVGEGT. The DNA of the CDR3 is TGTGCCAGCAGTTACGCAGGAGCCAACACTGAAGCTTTCTTT. Protein product: CASSYAGANTEAFF.

In DNA form, the CDR3 reads TGTGCCAGCAGCCAAGAAGAGGGACAGGGGCACGGCTACACCTTC. Translation: CASSQEEGQGHGYTF. The chain is built from TRBV3-1 and TRBJ1-2; 10 nucleotides align to TRBD1. The CDR3 has 15 residues. J lost 8 bases, V lost 0 bases, and 6 bases had no gene match. Germline values: CDR1 LGHDT, CDR2 YNNKEL (reference sequence).

This clonotype has more than one count but fewer than ten. V usage is TRBV19 and J usage is TRBJ2-3; 10 bases match TRBD2. The CDR3 spans 15 residues. The J segment lost 3 bases and the V segment lost 3 bases, leaving 3 bases of the junction unmatched. Germline assignment: CDR1 LNHDA and CDR2 SQIVND (reference sequence). For the CDR3, the DNA is TGTGCCAGTAGTATTGCTAGCGGGAGTACAGATACGCAGTATTTT. It codes for CASSIASGSTDTQYF.

The chain is built from TRBV15 and TRBJ2-4, with 7 bases matching TRBD2. CDR1 is LNHNV, CDR2 YYDKDF, per germline (reference sequence). The junction had 11 bases not matched to a gene; V was cut back by 0 bases and J by 3 bases. The CDR3 spans 18 residues. CDR3 protein: CATSREVLSGNGKNIQYF. The CDR3 bases are TGTGCCACCAGCAGAGAAGTCTTGAGCGGGAACGGCAAAAACATTCAGTACTTC.

This clonotype was found many times. The V call is TRBV29-1, the J call TRBJ1-1, with 7 bases aligning to TRBD1. Per the germline V gene, CDR1 is SQVTM and CDR2 is ANQGSEA. This CDR3 has 13 amino acids. V was pared by 6 bases and J by 3 bases, with 7 bases of the junction left unmatched. CDR3 loop: CSVHRGADTEAFF. The CDR3 DNA is TGCAGCGTCCACAGGGGAGCGGACACTGAAGCTTTCTTT. The complete variable domain, with remaining parts taken from reference TRBV29-1 and TRBJ1-1, reads SAVISQKPSRDICQRGTSLTIQCQVDSQVTMMFWYRQQPGQSLTLIATANQGSEATYESGFVIDKFPISRPNLTFSTLTVSNMSPEDSSIYLCSVHRGADTEAFFGQGTRLTVV.

This clonotype was recorded at least ten times. The chain joins TRBV29-1 to TRBJ2-5; the match to TRBD1 covers 9 bases. V was pared by 8 bases and J by 1 base, with 8 bases of the junction left unmatched. Germline V gene data show CDR1 as SQVTM and CDR2 as ANQGSEA. This CDR3 comprises 14 residues. In DNA form, the CDR3 reads TGCAGCATTCGGGACAGGGTGGTCCAAGAGACCCAGTACTTC. Its protein product is CSIRDRVVQETQYF. Drawing the rest from reference TRBV29-1 and TRBJ2-5, the complete variable domain is SAVISQKPSRDICQRGTSLTIQCQVDSQVTMMFWYRQQPGQSLTLIATANQGSEATYESGFVIDKFPISRPNLTFSTLTVSNMSPEDSSIYLCSIRDRVVQETQYFGPGTRLLVL.

This clonotype showed up many times. The chain combines TRBV3-1 with TRBJ1-2; 9 bases line up with TRBD1. Trimming at V came to 4 bases and at J to 1 base, leaving 7 bases not matched to a gene. Looked up from germline, CDR1 is LGHDT and CDR2 is YNNKEL (reference sequence). The CDR3 runs 16 residues. CDR3 sequence reads: CASSRSQGALNYGYTF. As DNA, the CDR3 is TGTGCCAGCAGCCGATCACAGGGGGCCCTTAACTATGGCTACACCTTC.

This clonotype was counted ten times or more. CDR3 in DNA: TGTGCCAGCAGTGAAGTGGGGAGCGGGAGTGGTCTTGAGCAGTTCTTC. Translating gives CASSEVGSGSGLEQFF. The rearrangement joins TRBV2 to TRBJ2-1; 8 bases match TRBD2. This CDR3 has 16 residues. The V gene end was trimmed by 1 base and the J gene end by 9 bases; junction bases not matched to a gene: 11. The germline V gene has CDR1 SNHLY and CDR2 FYNNEI.

This clonotype occurred a few times. The CDR3: CASSPAVGGETQYF. CDR3 sequence (DNA): TGTGCCAGTAGTCCCGCTGTAGGAGGAGAGACCCAGTACTTC. The chain carries TRBV19 and TRBJ2-5, with D perhaps matching TRBD2 (5 bases). Germline V CDR1 and CDR2: LNHDA, SQIVND (reference sequence). V was cut by 5 bases and J by 4 bases, with 14 bases left in between. The CDR3 loop spans 14 amino acids.

This clonotype has just a few counts. The chain recombines TRBV10-2 with TRBJ1-1; TRBD1 is a possible D gene (6 bases). The CDR3 covers 15 residues. With 2 bases removed from V and 1 base from J, the gap between germline ends came to 11 bases. Germline loops: CDR1 WSHSY, CDR2 SAAADI. The CDR3 sequence is CASSERGTANTEAFF. CDR3 coding DNA: TGCGCCAGCAGTGAGAGGGGGACGGCGAACACTGAAGCTTTCTTT.

The J gene is TRBJ2-3, the V gene TRBV10-3; D unclear. The CDR3 covers 14 residues. V lost 6 bases and J lost 0, with 10 bases in between. The germline V gene encodes CDR1 ENHRY and CDR2 SYGVKD. For the CDR3, the DNA is TGTGCCATCAGCACCGCCGGTAGCACAGATACGCAGTATTTT. Its protein product is CAISTAGSTDTQYF.

This clonotype was counted many times. The chain employs TRBV3-1 and TRBJ1-1; a possible D gene is TRBD1 (6 bases). The CDR3 covers 14 residues. Deletions cut 7 bases from V and 4 bases from J, with 16 bases between. Germline lookup yields CDR1 LGHDT and CDR2 YNNKEL (reference sequence). In DNA form, the CDR3 reads TGTGCCAGCAATAATGGAGGGGGAAGCACTGAAGCTTTCTTT. This codes for CASNNGGGSTEAFF.

V usage is TRBV4-1 and J usage is TRBJ2-2; TRBD1 is a possible D gene (6 bases). Per germline, CDR1 MGHRA and CDR2 YSYEKL. The CDR3 loop spans 16 amino acids. Trimming removed 4 bases at V and 1 base at J, with 13 bases between. CDR3 region: CASSPGQGKNTGELFF. The CDR3 nucleotides are TGCGCCAGCAGCCCAGGTCAGGGGAAGAACACCGGGGAGCTGTTTTTT.

This clonotype has a count of ten or more. The chain recombines TRBV7-9 with TRBJ2-1, with unresolved D. The V end lost 4 bases, the J end lost 0 bases, and 4 bases lay between the germline ends. The CDR3 spans 13 residues. Germline CDR1 and CDR2: SEHNR and FQNEAQ (reference sequence). CDR3 sequence (DNA): TGTGCCAGCAGCTCGCACTCCTACAATGAGCAGTTCTTC. This encodes CASSSHSYNEQFF.

In its sample, this clonotype was seen many times. The chain has TRBV7-9 and TRBJ2-3; D is uncertain. Germline V gene sequence: CDR1 SEHNR, CDR2 FQNEAQ (reference sequence). The CDR3 runs 13 residues. V was clipped by 4 bases and J by 2 bases, with 7 bases between them. This CDR3 is CASSSPDTDTQYF. CDR3 sequence (DNA): TGTGCCAGCAGCTCTCCAGACACAGATACGCAGTATTTT.

This clonotype appeared many times. The rearrangement uses TRBV27 and TRBJ2-3; the D gene is possibly TRBD2 (6 bases). Trimming took 5 bases from V and 3 from J, leaving 15 bases between them. The CDR3 spans 15 residues. Germline CDR1 is MNHEY and CDR2 is SMNVEV (reference sequence). CDR3 sequence: CASSPEGMATDTQYF. CDR3 bases: TGTGCCAGCAGTCCGGAGGGTATGGCTACAGATACGCAGTATTTT.

This clonotype was counted a single time. A much larger clone lies a single base off, so this may be a read error. The CDR3 does not close with the conserved phenylalanine or tryptophan, likely indicating a read error. V usage is TRBV27 and J usage is TRBJ2-7, with 8 positions matching TRBD2. The CDR3 loop spans 15 amino acids. The V segment lost 5 bases and the J segment 0 bases; nucleotides outside the gene matches: 6. From germline, CDR1 is MNHEY and CDR2 SMNVEV (reference sequence). CDR3 sequence reads: CASSRKAGGSYEQYL. The DNA of the CDR3 is TGTGCCAGCAGTCGTAAGGCGGGAGGCTCCTACGAGCAGTACCTC.

This clonotype was seen repeatedly, ten times or more. The chain recombines TRBV3-1 with TRBJ1-2; 7 nucleotides agree with TRBD1. The CDR3 extends over 13 amino acids. Germline CDR1 is LGHDT and CDR2 is YNNKEL (reference sequence). V shed 4 bases, J shed 3 bases, and the junction held 2 bases outside the gene matches. The CDR3 is CASSRDSHYGYTF. The CDR3 DNA reads TGTGCCAGCAGCCGGGACAGCCACTATGGCTACACCTTC.

J is TRBJ2-1 and V is TRBV4-2, with 13 bases fitting TRBD2. The CDR3 covers 16 residues. Unmatched junction bases numbered 6, after V lost 3 bases and J lost 7 bases. Germline-derived CDR1 and CDR2 are LGHNA and YNFKEQ. CDR3 DNA sequence: TGTGCCAGCAGCCAGGGGACTAGCGGGAAGGGAAATGAGCAGTTCTTC. Protein product: CASSQGTSGKGNEQFF.

This clonotype was counted at least ten times. V is TRBV6-1 and J is TRBJ1-5; D gene uncertain. V lost 3 bases to trimming and J lost 9 bases, with 6 bases between them. CDR1 and CDR2 (germline): MNHNS, SASEGT. This CDR3 comprises 11 residues. CDR3 residues: CASSDPWPQHF. CDR3 coding DNA: TGTGCCAGCAGTGACCCTTGGCCCCAGCATTTT.

The rearrangement uses TRBV19 and TRBJ2-2, with D maybe TRBD1 (5 bases). The CDR3 is 14 amino acids. Germline V gives CDR1 LNHDA, CDR2 SQIVND (reference sequence). Trimming cost V 3 bases and J 1 base, with 6 bases left between them. Written as DNA, the CDR3 is TGTGCCAGTAGTATCGACAGGAACACCGGGGAGCTGTTTTTT. This gives the protein CASSIDRNTGELFF.